This TCR beta chain is drawn from a study of T cell responses to AZD1222 COVID-19 vaccine. Study observations and caveats: Sampling captured repertoires only after the peak T cell response. Two AZD1222 administrations were followed by greater Spike-specific TCR breadth and depth. Regions 160-218 and 743-854 dominated among vaccine-associated CD4 TCRs spanning spike. Only a handful of people who got AZD1222 tested seropositive at baseline.

Per the germline V gene, CDR1 is LNHDA and CDR2 is SQIVND (reference sequence). The V end lost 2 bases, the J end lost 10 bases, and 9 bases lay between the germline ends. This CDR3 comprises 12 residues. Assay used: immunoSEQ multiplex PCR; TCRdb lists only in-frame clones, some missing. Among around 150,000 clones listed, around 92% were seen once. With respect to this clone: Its target is unknown.

V is TRBV19 and J is TRBJ2-1, with a possible D match to TRBD2 (6 bases). The sequence came from an adult in good health. Source: peripheral blood, taken on day 0 of MenACWY control vaccination. The CDR3 loop reads CASSIQGREQFF. The CDR3, as DNA: TGTGCCAGTAGTATACAAGGGAGGGAGCAGTTCTTC. Using reference TRBV19 and TRBJ2-1 for the parts outside the CDR3, the full variable domain is DGGITQSPKYLFRKEGQNVTLSCEQNLNHDAMYWYRQDPGQGLRLIYYSQIVNDFQKGDIAEGYSVSREKKESFPLTVTSAQKNPTAFYLCASSIQGREQFFGPGTRLTVL.